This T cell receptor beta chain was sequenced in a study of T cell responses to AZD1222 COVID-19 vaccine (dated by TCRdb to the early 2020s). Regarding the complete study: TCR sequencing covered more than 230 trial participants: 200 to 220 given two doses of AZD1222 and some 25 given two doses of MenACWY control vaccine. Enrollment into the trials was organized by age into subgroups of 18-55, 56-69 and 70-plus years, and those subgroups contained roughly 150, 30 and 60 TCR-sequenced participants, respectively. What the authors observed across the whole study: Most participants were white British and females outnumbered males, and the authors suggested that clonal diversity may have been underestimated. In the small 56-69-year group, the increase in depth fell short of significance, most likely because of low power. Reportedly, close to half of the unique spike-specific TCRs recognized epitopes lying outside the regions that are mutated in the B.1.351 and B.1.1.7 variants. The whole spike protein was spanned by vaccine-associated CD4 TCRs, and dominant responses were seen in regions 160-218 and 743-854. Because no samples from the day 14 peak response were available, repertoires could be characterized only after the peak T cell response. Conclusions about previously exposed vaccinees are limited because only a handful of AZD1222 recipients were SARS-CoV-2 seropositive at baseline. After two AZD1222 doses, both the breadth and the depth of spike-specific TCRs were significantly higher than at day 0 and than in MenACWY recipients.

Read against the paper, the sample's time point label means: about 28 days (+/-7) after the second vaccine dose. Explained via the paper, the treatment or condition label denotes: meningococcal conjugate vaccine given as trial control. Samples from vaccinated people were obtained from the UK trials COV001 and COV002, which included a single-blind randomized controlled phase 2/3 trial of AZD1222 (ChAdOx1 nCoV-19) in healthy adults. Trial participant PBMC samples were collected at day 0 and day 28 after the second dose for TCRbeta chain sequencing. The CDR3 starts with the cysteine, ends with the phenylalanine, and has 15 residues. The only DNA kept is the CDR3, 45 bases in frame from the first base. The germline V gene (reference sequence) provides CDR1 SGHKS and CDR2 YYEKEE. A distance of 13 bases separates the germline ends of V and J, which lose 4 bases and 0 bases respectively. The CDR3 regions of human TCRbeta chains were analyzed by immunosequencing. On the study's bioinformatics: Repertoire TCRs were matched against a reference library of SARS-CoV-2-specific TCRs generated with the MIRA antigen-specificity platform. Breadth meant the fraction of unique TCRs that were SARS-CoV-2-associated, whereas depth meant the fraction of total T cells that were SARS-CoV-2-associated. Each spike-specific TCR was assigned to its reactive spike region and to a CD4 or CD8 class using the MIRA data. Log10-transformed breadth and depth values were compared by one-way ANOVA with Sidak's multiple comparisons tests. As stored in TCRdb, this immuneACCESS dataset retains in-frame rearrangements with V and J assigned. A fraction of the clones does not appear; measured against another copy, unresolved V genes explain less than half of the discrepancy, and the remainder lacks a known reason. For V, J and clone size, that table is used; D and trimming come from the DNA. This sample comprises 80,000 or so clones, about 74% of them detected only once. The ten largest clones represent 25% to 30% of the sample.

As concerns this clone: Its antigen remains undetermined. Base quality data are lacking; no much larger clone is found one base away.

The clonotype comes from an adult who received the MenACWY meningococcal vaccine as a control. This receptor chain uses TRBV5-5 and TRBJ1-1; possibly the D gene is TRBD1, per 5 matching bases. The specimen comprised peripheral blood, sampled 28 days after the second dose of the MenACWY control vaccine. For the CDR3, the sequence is CASSPQGTLNTEAFF. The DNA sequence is TGTGCCAGCAGCCCACAAGGGACCTTGAACACTGAAGCTTTCTTT.